Shown below are 22 T cell receptor beta chains from a single sample sequenced in a study of shared clonotypes between healthy human individuals. This table comes from immunoSEQ multiplex PCR, and its TCRdb copy is limited to in-frame clones, with some not included. The table has approximately 1,500,000 clones, about 98% seen once; the top ten hold about 0.42%. The sequencing input was naive CD4+ T cells sorted from blood. The subset: CD45RA+ positively selected. The receptors were sampled from a man between 25 and 39 years old in good health.

The J gene is TRBJ2-5, the V gene TRBV5-1; 7 bases are a match to TRBD2. The CDR3 has 16 amino acids. Germline-derived CDR1 and CDR2 are SGHRS and YFSETQ. The V segment lost 0 bases and the J segment 1 base; nucleotides outside the gene matches: 6. The CDR3 region has the DNA TGCGCCAGCAGCTTGGCGCCTAGCGGTAGCCAAGAGACCCAGTACTTC. Protein: CASSLAPSGSQETQYF.

The J gene is TRBJ2-3, the V gene TRBV9; D unclear. Trimming pared 3 bases from V and 3 bases from J, leaving 8 bases between. In germline, CDR1 is SGDLS, CDR2 YYNGEE. The CDR3 is 13 residues long. CDR3 loop: CASSEPVTDTQYF. For the CDR3, the DNA is TGTGCCAGCAGCGAGCCCGTTACAGATACGCAGTATTTT. The whole variable domain, remainder taken from reference TRBV9 and TRBJ2-3, is DSGVTQTPKHLITATGQRVTLRCSPRSGDLSVYWYQQSLDQGLQFLIQYYNGEERAKGNILERFSAQQFPDLHSELNLSSLELGDSALYFCASSEPVTDTQYFGPGTRLTVL.

V gene TRBV4-3 combines with J gene TRBJ1-3, with D unresolved. This CDR3 spans 16 amino acids. Germline-derived CDR1 and CDR2 are LGHNA and YSLEER. V gave up 1 base and J gave up 0 bases, with 10 bases separating them. This CDR3 reads CASSQGTLSSGNTIYF. Written as DNA, the CDR3 is TGCGCCAGCAGCCAAGGAACCCTGAGCTCTGGAAACACCATATATTTT.

This clone occurred once. The J gene is TRBJ2-7, the V gene TRBV12-5, with D possibly being TRBD1 or TRBD2 (6 bases each). Trimming took 6 bases from V and 7 from J, leaving 13 bases between them. The CDR3 is made up of 12 amino acids. Germline V gives CDR1 LGHNT, CDR2 FRNRAP. The CDR3 DNA reads as TGTGCTAGTGGCCATGGAGGGGGAGAGCAGTACTTC. It translates to CASGHGGGEQYF.

This rearrangement joins TRBV9 to TRBJ2-3, with 7 nucleotides matching TRBD2. From germline, CDR1 is SGDLS and CDR2 YYNGEE. CDR3 length: 15 amino acids. The trim removed 3 bases at V and 4 bases at J, leaving 8 bases unmatched. The CDR3 nucleotides are TGTGCCAGCAGCGCCCGGGGGGAGGGAGCAGATACGCAGTATTTT. Translation: CASSARGEGADTQYF.

The J gene is TRBJ2-1, the V gene TRBV7-8; D may be TRBD2 (6 bases). The CDR3 has 14 amino acids. The germline V gene has CDR1 SGHVS and CDR2 FQNEAQ. V was shortened by 6 bases and J by 8 bases, with 17 bases between the two germline ends. The CDR3 DNA is TGTGCCAGCAGGACTGTTACGGGAGCGGATGAGCAGTTCTTC. Amino acids: CASRTVTGADEQFF. The full variable domain, its missing parts supplied by reference TRBV7-8 and TRBJ2-1, is GAGVSQSPRYKVAKRGQDVALRCDPISGHVSLFWYQQALGQGPEFLTYFQNEAQLDKSGLPSDRFFAERPEGSVSTLKIQRTQQEDSAVYLCASRTVTGADEQFFGPGTRLTVL.

V gene TRBV29-1 combines with J gene TRBJ1-3, with 9 nucleotides matching TRBD1. Germline V gene sequence: CDR1 SQVTM, CDR2 ANQGSEA. The CDR3 runs to 15 residues. Trimming removed 5 bases from V and 4 bases from J; junction bases left unmatched: 9. The CDR3 here is CSVFIGQGSGNTIYF. CDR3 nucleotides: TGCAGCGTTTTCATCGGACAGGGGTCCGGAAACACCATATATTTT.

This chain joins TRBV4-2 and TRBJ1-2; D gene unclear. V shed 0 bases and J shed 7 bases, with 12 bases lying between them. The CDR3 contains 14 residues. Germline V gene lookup returns CDR1 LGHNA and CDR2 YNFKEQ. CDR3 DNA sequence: TGTGCCAGCAGCCAAGATAACGGGATCTCTGGCTACACCTTC. This gives the protein CASSQDNGISGYTF.

The chain links TRBV7-9 to TRBJ2-7; the D gene could be TRBD1 or TRBD2 (5 bases each). The CDR3 is 13 residues long. The ends were cut back, 7 bases at V and 0 bases at J, with 10 bases in the middle. Germline CDR1 and CDR2: SEHNR and FQNEAQ (reference sequence). Written as DNA, the CDR3 is TGTGCCAGCATGGGGGAACCCTCCTACGAGCAGTACTTC. Its translation: CASMGEPSYEQYF.

About this clone: Distinct nucleotide sequences in the sample also encode this CDR3. The genes are TRBV9 and TRBJ1-3; D is ambiguous. The length of the CDR3 is 14 residues. V was trimmed by 0 bases and J by 0 bases, leaving 4 bases between them. Germline V lookup: CDR1 SGDLS, CDR2 YYNGEE. The CDR3 loop is CASSVGSSGNTIYF. As DNA, the CDR3 is TGTGCCAGCAGCGTAGGAAGCTCTGGAAACACCATATATTTT.

The chain employs TRBV5-5 and TRBJ1-1, with D possibly being TRBD1 (5 bases). CDR1 SGHKS and CDR2 YYEKEE come from the germline V gene (reference sequence). This CDR3 contains 13 residues. Deletions cut 1 base from V and 12 bases from J, with 16 bases between. The CDR3 spells CASSLPPGTNTFF. The CDR3 DNA follows: TGTGCCAGCAGCTTGCCCCCAGGGACCAACACTTTCTTT. Full variable domain (missing parts from reference TRBV5-5 and TRBJ1-1): DAGVTQSPTHLIKTRGQQVTLRCSPISGHKSVSWYQQVLGQGPQFIFQYYEKEERGRGNFPDRFSARQFPNYSSELNVNALLLGDSALYLCASSLPPGTNTFFGQGTRLTVV.

This clone has only one observation. This rearrangement joins TRBV5-4 to TRBJ2-6; 9 nucleotides match TRBD1. The junction had 10 bases not matched to a gene; V was cut back by 6 bases and J by 0 bases. The CDR3 covers 18 residues. The germline gives CDR1 SGHNT, CDR2 YYREEE (reference sequence). The CDR3 DNA reads TGTGCCAGCATTTTGAAGGGACAGGGACCCTCTGGGGCCAACGTCCTGACTTTC. This translates into CASILKGQGPSGANVLTF.

CDR3 nucleotide sequence: TGCGCCAGCAGCTTGGGCCGAAAGGCCGAGCAGTACTTC. Its protein is CASSLGRKAEQYF. The chain has TRBV5-1 and TRBJ2-7; D is uncertain. The ends were cut back, 0 bases at V and 6 bases at J, with 10 bases in the middle. CDR1 SGHRS and CDR2 YFSETQ come from the germline V gene. The CDR3 totals 13 residues. Full variable domain (remainder filled in from reference TRBV5-1 and TRBJ2-7): KAGVTQTPRYLIKTRGQQVTLSCSPISGHRSVSWYQQTPGQGLQFLFEYFSETQRNKGNFPGRFSGRQFSNSRSEMNVSTLELGDSALYLCASSLGRKAEQYFGPGTRLTVT.

As DNA, the CDR3 is TGTGCCAGCAGTTTACAGGGGAACTATGGCTACACCTTC. This translates into CASSLQGNYGYTF. The chain carries TRBV27 and TRBJ1-2; TRBD1 might be the D (6 bases). The CDR3 length is 13 residues. The germline CDR1 and CDR2 sequences are MNHEY and SMNVEV (reference sequence). V was cut by 2 bases and J by 2 bases, with 6 bases left in between.

The chain has TRBV18 and TRBJ1-5; D is unclear. The V gene lost 3 bases and the J gene lost 2 bases, with 11 bases spanning the gap. CDR3 length: 15 amino acids. The germline CDR1 and CDR2 sequences are KGHSH and LQKENI. For the CDR3, the DNA is TGTGCCAGCTCACCCGGCTTTACGGGCAATCAGCCCCAGCATTTT. Translating it yields CASSPGFTGNQPQHF.

Comments on this clone: Other nucleotide sequences in the sample specify the same CDR3. V usage is TRBV18 and J usage is TRBJ1-1, with D maybe TRBD1 (5 bases). Germline V lookup: CDR1 KGHSH, CDR2 LQKENI. The CDR3 loop spans 13 amino acids. The V gene lost 3 bases and the J gene lost 4 bases, with 9 bases spanning the gap. The CDR3 region has the DNA TGTGCCAGCTCACCGCGGGGGAGCACTGAAGCTTTCTTT. It translates to CASSPRGSTEAFF.

This chain connects TRBV10-3 to TRBJ2-7, with a possible D match to TRBD1 (6 bases). This CDR3 region has 13 residues. Germline V lookup: CDR1 ENHRY, CDR2 SYGVKD. Trimming removed 7 bases at V and 3 bases at J, with 13 bases between. The CDR3 protein is CAIMAGDHYEQYF. The CDR3, as DNA: TGTGCCATCATGGCAGGGGACCACTACGAGCAGTACTTC.

V gene TRBV10-3 combines with J gene TRBJ2-7; 7 nucleotides align to TRBD2. CDR1 is ENHRY and CDR2 is SYGVKD in the germline V gene. The CDR3 covers 15 residues. Unmatched junction bases numbered 11, after V lost 7 bases and J lost 2 bases. The CDR3 spells CAIKFASSGAYEQYF. CDR3 in DNA: TGTGCCATCAAGTTCGCGTCTAGCGGAGCCTACGAGCAGTACTTC.

This clone has only one observation. This chain connects TRBV7-2 to TRBJ2-2, with 7 bases identical to TRBD1. Germline assignment: CDR1 SGHTA and CDR2 FQGNSA. With V trimmed by 6 bases and J by 4 bases, 5 bases remained unmatched. The CDR3 runs 14 residues. CDR3 DNA sequence: TGTGCCAGCAGTTACCGGGACAGCACCGGGGAGCTGTTTTTT. It is translated as CASSYRDSTGELFF.

The chain combines TRBV18 with TRBJ2-7; TRBD2 aligns across 13 bases. The germline gives CDR1 KGHSH, CDR2 LQKENI. This CDR3 spans 16 amino acids. Unmatched junction bases numbered 4, after V lost 3 bases and J lost 2 bases. Here the CDR3 reads CASSPLGTSGTYEQYF. CDR3 bases: TGTGCCAGCTCACCGCTCGGGACTAGCGGGACCTACGAGCAGTACTTC.

This clone appeared once. The chain is built from TRBV18 and TRBJ2-5; 8 bases agree with TRBD1. From germline, CDR1 is KGHSH and CDR2 LQKENI. The CDR3 is 13 residues long. V was pared by 6 bases and J by 4 bases, with 4 bases of the junction left unmatched. The CDR3, as DNA: TGTGCCAGCTCGTCCGACAGGGGAGAGACCCAGTACTTC. Residues: CASSSDRGETQYF.

This clone was seen a single time. The chain employs TRBV5-1 and TRBJ2-7; 8 nucleotides line up with TRBD1. The CDR3 contains 14 residues. Trimming at V came to 0 bases and at J to 5 bases, leaving 4 bases not matched to a gene. In germline, CDR1 is SGHRS, CDR2 YFSETQ. CDR3 in amino acids: CASSLDGQGNEQYF. DNA for the CDR3: TGCGCCAGCAGCTTGGATGGACAGGGTAACGAGCAGTACTTC.